These 21 T cell receptor beta chains were sequenced from one sample in a study of cytomegalovirus exposure and HLA in healthy donors. Vbeta (60) and Jbeta (13) primers were used in the PCR. The table came from immunoSEQ multiplex PCR; TCRdb's copy has only in-frame clones and leaves some out. This table holds about 110,000 clones. The sequencing input was PBMCs. Receptors were obtained from a middle-aged man in good health and CMV-seronegative.

The chain combines TRBV5-1 with TRBJ2-2, with 7 bases aligning to TRBD1. The CDR3 consists of 14 residues. CDR1 SGHRS and CDR2 YFSETQ come from the germline V gene. The trim removed 0 bases at V and 7 bases at J, leaving 3 bases unmatched. The CDR3 loop reads CASSLGQGNGELFF. CDR3 DNA sequence: TGCGCCAGCAGCTTGGGACAGGGAAACGGGGAGCTGTTTTTT.

The rearrangement links TRBV19 to TRBJ1-2; D remains unclear. CDR1 and CDR2 (germline): LNHDA, SQIVND (reference sequence). V dropped 1 base and J dropped 4 bases, with 19 bases sitting between them. The CDR3 extends over 17 amino acids. The chain's CDR3 is CASSIAGATTTGYGYTF. CDR3 DNA: TGTGCCAGTAGTATAGCGGGAGCTACAACCACCGGCTATGGCTACACCTTC.

This rearrangement joins TRBV10-3 to TRBJ1-3; D is uncertain. The CDR3 has 16 residues. CDR1 and CDR2 (germline): ENHRY, SYGVKD. V was shortened by 0 bases and J by 4 bases, with 13 bases between the two germline ends. The CDR3 is CAISESREISGNTIYF. The CDR3 DNA reads TGTGCCATCAGTGAGTCACGGGAAATCTCCGGAAACACCATATATTTT.

The rearrangement joins TRBV19 to TRBJ2-5; D not resolved. Germline lookup yields CDR1 LNHDA and CDR2 SQIVND (reference sequence). The CDR3 extends over 13 amino acids. V lost 5 bases and J lost 4, with 11 bases in between. DNA for the CDR3: TGTGCCAGTAGTTCACGGTCAGGAGAGACCCAGTACTTC. This gives the protein CASSSRSGETQYF.

The CDR3, as DNA: TGTGCCAGCAGCGAACCACTAGCGGGATTCTTTAGCTCCTACGAGCAGTACTTC. Its protein is CASSEPLAGFFSSYEQYF. This chain links TRBV2 with TRBJ2-7, with TRBD2 matching 10 bases. Losses at the gene ends were 6 bases for V and 0 bases for J; bases not matched to a gene: 14. Germline CDR1 is SNHLY and CDR2 is FYNNEI. This CDR3 region has 18 residues.

The chain combines TRBV4-1 with TRBJ2-7; 8 nucleotides align to TRBD1. CDR3 size: 15 residues. From germline, CDR1 is MGHRA and CDR2 YSYEKL. Unmatched junction bases numbered 6, after V lost 4 bases and J lost 1 base. The DNA of the CDR3 is TGCGCCAGCAGCCCTTCGTGGGACAGGTCCTACGAGCAGTACTTC. It specifies CASSPSWDRSYEQYF.

The gene calls are TRBV19 and TRBJ1-3; the D gene is possibly TRBD1 (5 bases). Trimming pared 6 bases from V and 0 bases from J, leaving 21 bases between. From germline, CDR1 is LNHDA and CDR2 SQIVND (reference sequence). CDR3 length: 18 amino acids. CDR3 loop: CASSSDSLILSSGNTIYF. The CDR3 DNA reads TGTGCCAGTAGCTCCGACAGCCTTATCCTTTCCTCTGGAAACACCATATATTTT.

The V call is TRBV5-4, the J call TRBJ2-2; D gene unclear. There are 16 residues in the CDR3. V lost 4 bases to trimming and J lost 4 bases, with 17 bases between them. The germline V gene has CDR1 SGHNT and CDR2 YYREEE (reference sequence). This CDR3 is CASSPRKVRGTGELFF. The DNA of the CDR3 is TGTGCCAGCAGCCCAAGGAAAGTGCGAGGCACCGGGGAGCTGTTTTTT.

The gene calls are TRBV11-2 and TRBJ1-6; D possibly corresponds to TRBD1 (6 bases). CDR1 SGHAT and CDR2 FQNNGV come from the germline V gene. V dropped 5 bases and J dropped 6 bases, with 23 bases sitting between them. The CDR3 runs 18 residues. In DNA form, the CDR3 reads TGTGCCAGCAGCCCCCCACAGGGCTCACTTGGGGTTAATTCACCCCTCCACTTT. Protein sequence: CASSPPQGSLGVNSPLHF.

The rearrangement uses TRBV12-1 and TRBJ2-7; TRBD2 is the table's D call and was not checked against the DNA. TRBV12-1 is flagged as a pseudogene. There are 14 residues in the CDR3. The CDR3 DNA reads TGTGCCAGCGACAACCGGGGACTAGCGGGTGAGCAGTACTTC. Translation gives CASDNRGLAGEQYF.

The chain is built from TRBV7-2 and TRBJ1-1, with D perhaps matching TRBD1 (5 bases). Trimming left V 5 bases short and J 1 base short, with 17 bases between. This CDR3 contains 16 residues. Germline assignment: CDR1 SGHTA and CDR2 FQGNSA. The CDR3 coding sequence is TGTGCCAGCAGCCCCCTTGTTACACAGGCGAACACTGAAGCTTTCTTT. Translated: CASSPLVTQANTEAFF. The full variable domain, with the rest looked up from reference TRBV7-2 and TRBJ1-1, is GAGVSQSPSNKVTEKGKDVELRCDPISGHTALYWYRQSLGQGLEFLIYFQGNSAPDKSGLPSDRFSAERTGGSVSTLTIQRTQQEDSAVYLCASSPLVTQANTEAFFGQGTRLTVV.

The V call is TRBV5-1, the J call TRBJ2-1; D is ambiguous. The CDR3 totals 11 residues. Germline assignment: CDR1 SGHRS and CDR2 YFSETQ. The V and J ends lost 0 bases and 13 bases respectively, with 8 bases between them. The CDR3 reads CASSLVQEQFF. The CDR3 nucleotides read TGCGCCAGCAGCTTGGTGCAGGAACAGTTCTTC.

The chain recombines TRBV13 with TRBJ1-2, with 9 bases that match TRBD1. CDR1 and CDR2 from the germline V gene are PRHDT and FYEKMQ (reference sequence). This CDR3 is built from 15 residues. V lost 5 bases, J lost 3 bases, and 7 bases stayed unmatched. Here the CDR3 reads CASSPETGGDYGYTF. The CDR3 DNA is TGTGCCAGCAGCCCCGAGACAGGGGGGGACTATGGCTACACCTTC.

The rearrangement joins TRBV19 to TRBJ2-7; 8 bases agree with TRBD1. Looked up from germline, CDR1 is LNHDA and CDR2 is SQIVND (reference sequence). The CDR3 is 17 amino acids. J gave up 3 bases and V 3 bases, and 13 bases lay outside the gene matches. CDR3 region: CASSMKMRAGGLYEQYF. Here the CDR3 DNA reads TGTGCCAGTAGTATGAAAATGAGGGCAGGGGGCCTCTACGAGCAGTACTTC.

CDR3 DNA sequence: TGTGCCAGCAGTCAGTTCACTGAAGCTTTCTTT. Translation: CASSQFTEAFF. The chain uses TRBV6-6 and TRBJ1-1; D ambiguous. The CDR3 sequence is 11 residues long. Germline V gives CDR1 MNHNY, CDR2 SVGAGI (reference sequence). V lost 5 bases to trimming and J lost 4 bases, with 5 bases between them.

Remarks on this clone: One end of the junction does not line up with germline, which may come from a read error. The chain has TRBV6-1 and TRBJ1-5; the match to TRBD1 covers 7 bases. Germline-derived CDR1 and CDR2 are MNHNS and SASEGT. This CDR3 comprises 17 residues. CDR3 nucleotides: TGTGCCAGCAGTGAAGGGGCGTCGACAGGGTCAAGGCAGCACCAGCATTTT. Protein sequence: CASSEGASTGSRQHQHF.

V and J are TRBV4-3 and TRBJ1-2; no clear D. Trimming removed 0 bases at V and 4 bases at J, with 15 bases between. The germline gives CDR1 LGHNA, CDR2 YSLEER. This CDR3 has 16 residues. The CDR3 DNA sequence: TGCGCCAGCAGCCAAGATGGAGAGACCTCGGGCTATGGCTACACCTTC. Encoded protein: CASSQDGETSGYGYTF.

V is TRBV5-5 and J is TRBJ1-2; D may be TRBD1 (5 bases). This CDR3 is 15 amino acids long. Per the germline V gene, CDR1 is SGHKS and CDR2 is YYEKEE (reference sequence). Trimming took 0 bases from V and 6 from J, leaving 15 bases between them. Here the CDR3 DNA reads TGTGCCAGCAGCTTGGTCCAAGGGTTAGGGGATGGCTACACCTTC. It yields the protein CASSLVQGLGDGYTF.

Concerning this clone: Other DNA variants within this sample encode the same CDR3. The chain carries TRBV5-4 and TRBJ1-2; maybe TRBD1 (5 bases). The CDR3 length is 14 residues. Germline CDR1 reads SGHNT; CDR2 reads YYREEE (reference sequence). The V end was cut by 0 bases, the J end by 2 bases, with 8 bases between. The DNA for the CDR3 is TGTGCCAGCAGCTTGGGAGACAGAAACTATGGCTACACCTTC. Protein: CASSLGDRNYGYTF.

This chain connects TRBV4-2 to TRBJ1-1; weak D call: TRBD1 (6 bases). This CDR3 has 16 amino acids. Germline-derived CDR1 and CDR2 are LGHNA and YNFKEQ. Trimming left V 1 base short and J 10 bases short, with 22 bases between. The CDR3 loop is CASSQVWRGGSEGAFF. The DNA for the CDR3 is TGTGCCAGCAGCCAAGTTTGGAGGGGGGGATCCGAAGGAGCTTTCTTT.

This chain's CDR3 is CASSLDSPGYNEQFF. The CDR3 nucleotides are TGTGCCAGCAGCTTAGATTCCCCGGGGTACAATGAGCAGTTCTTC. The chain couples TRBV11-3 to TRBJ2-1; maybe TRBD2 (5 bases). The ends were cut back, 0 bases at V and 4 bases at J, with 10 bases in the middle. The CDR3 consists of 15 residues. CDR1 is SGHNT, CDR2 YENEEA, per germline.